These 10 T cell receptor beta chains share one sample of origin, sequenced in a study of control samples from healthy donors and cancer patients. Sequencing used immunoSEQ multiplex PCR; TCRdb keeps in-frame clones, though not all of them. Seen here are about 150,000 clones, 89% observed once, and the top ten hold just under 5%. Sequenced sample: blood. These TCRs come from a young man in good health.

This clone was counted only a few times. CDR3 protein: CASSRSLENEQFF. In DNA, the CDR3 is TGCGCCAGCAGCCGGTCGTTGGAAAATGAGCAGTTCTTC. The gene calls are TRBV4-3 and TRBJ2-1; D remains unclear. The CDR3 sequence is 13 residues long. Trimming removed 4 bases at V and 7 bases at J, with 11 bases between. Germline assignment: CDR1 LGHNA and CDR2 YSLEER.

The V gene is TRBV3-1 (or the pseudogene TRBV3-2), the J gene TRBJ2-4; the match to TRBD2 covers 14 bases. Germline V gene sequence: CDR1 LGHDT, CDR2 YNNKEL (reference sequence). The CDR3 length is 20 residues. Trimming took 1 base from V and 4 from J; bases not matched to a gene: 12. The CDR3 loop reads CASSQGRLAGGRIPKNIQYF. CDR3 sequence (DNA): TGTGCCAGCAGCCAAGGCCGACTAGCGGGGGGGCGCATCCCAAAAAACATTCAGTACTTC.

The V and J genes are TRBV2 and TRBJ1-6; D gene unclear. This CDR3 has 17 amino acids. Trimming pared 1 base from V and 5 bases from J, leaving 15 bases between. Germline V lookup: CDR1 SNHLY, CDR2 FYNNEI. CDR3 region: CASSEVAGRPNNSPLHF. CDR3 coding DNA: TGTGCCAGCAGTGAAGTCGCCGGGCGGCCCAATAATTCACCCCTCCACTTT.

The chain uses TRBV10-3 and TRBJ1-5; TRBD1 is a possible D gene (5 bases). The CDR3 has 14 amino acids. Trimming removed 3 bases at V and 2 bases at J, with 8 bases between. Germline CDR1 is ENHRY and CDR2 is SYGVKD. Here the CDR3 reads CAISEQVGNQPQHF. The CDR3 nucleotides are TGTGCCATCAGTGAACAGGTGGGCAATCAGCCCCAGCATTTT.

The chain joins TRBV4-1 to TRBJ2-7; the match to TRBD1 covers 7 bases. The CDR3 has 14 amino acids. The V segment lost 5 bases and the J segment 0 bases; nucleotides outside the gene matches: 4. The germline V gene encodes CDR1 MGHRA and CDR2 YSYEKL. The CDR3 DNA reads as TGCGCCAGCAGCACCCGGGACAGCTCCTACGAGCAGTACTTC. Translation gives CASSTRDSSYEQYF.

This chain joins TRBV9 and TRBJ2-1; tentatively, D is TRBD2 (5 bases). This CDR3 has 17 amino acids. V dropped 0 bases and J dropped 0 bases, with 13 bases sitting between them. The germline V gene has CDR1 SGDLS and CDR2 YYNGEE. The CDR3 DNA reads TGTGCCAGCAGCGTAGCTACTTCGGGGAGCTCCTACAATGAGCAGTTCTTC. It yields the protein CASSVATSGSSYNEQFF.

The J gene is TRBJ1-3, the V gene TRBV12-3 or TRBV12-4; D is unclear. V gave up 7 bases and J gave up 2 bases, with 9 bases separating them. The CDR3 is made up of 13 amino acids. CDR3 in DNA: TGTGCCAGCAATCGCGTTGCTGGAAACACCATATATTTT. This encodes CASNRVAGNTIYF.

The V gene is TRBV7-3, the J gene TRBJ1-4; tentative D call: TRBD1 (5 bases). The V gene lost 5 bases and the J gene lost 6 bases, with 16 bases spanning the gap. This CDR3 contains 15 residues. CDR1 and CDR2 from the germline V gene are SGHTA and FQGTGA. The CDR3 sequence is CASSEHGGVDEKLFF. CDR3 sequence (DNA): TGTGCCAGCAGCGAACACGGGGGAGTGGATGAAAAACTGTTTTTT.

The J gene is TRBJ2-3, the V gene TRBV6-2 or TRBV6-3, with 11 bases matching TRBD2. CDR3 size: 15 residues. Looked up from germline, CDR1 is MNHEY and CDR2 is SVGEGT. Unmatched junction bases numbered 3, after V lost 5 bases and J lost 2 bases. In DNA form, the CDR3 reads TGTGCCAGCAGTACTAGCGGGGGATTCACAGATACGCAGTATTTT. Translated, it gives CASSTSGGFTDTQYF.

This chain uses TRBV4-3 with TRBJ2-7, with D hard to call. In germline, CDR1 is LGHNA, CDR2 YSLEER. The V and J ends lost 4 bases and 12 bases respectively, with 7 bases between them. The CDR3 spans 9 residues. The CDR3 spells CASSLSGYF. DNA for the CDR3: TGCGCCAGCAGCCTCTCAGGGTACTTC.